This T cell receptor beta chain was captured in a study of post-analysis software for immune sequencing data. This clonotype appeared many times. Unique molecular identifiers tagged the TCR beta cDNA libraries. MiXCR, run by TCRdb on the PCR reads, gives a single entry per CDR3 protein. The sample has 150,000 to 200,000 distinct CDR3 sequences; approximately 28% are singletons. The sequence derives from a girl between 5 and 17 years old with multiple sclerosis. Sequenced material: blood.

The CDR3 bases are TGTGCCAGCAGCCAACAGGGGCCGCTTCCCGAGCAGTACTTC. Its protein product is CASSQQGPLPEQYF. The genes are TRBV7-8 and TRBJ2-7; TRBD1 aligns across 7 bases. CDR1 and CDR2 from the germline V gene are SGHVS and FQNEAQ. The CDR3 consists of 14 residues. The ends lost 5 bases at V and 6 bases at J; junction bases unmatched: 10.